This T cell receptor (beta chain) was recorded in a study of T cell repertoires in cytomegalovirus infection (dated by TCRdb to between 2018 and 2021). Background for the entire study: Donor HLA type was relevant to the analysis, because carriage of CMV infection together with the matching HLA type was indicated by public TCR beta signatures. Results the study describes overall, beyond this receptor: In the ex vivo response, HLA-C-restricted CMV-specific TCR beta clonotypes were dominant, and in two of eight donors the single most frequent clonotype came from this HLA-C-restricted group. Carriers of CMV infection plus the relevant HLA type were discriminated by the cumulative frequency of public TCR beta family members in the study cohort and in an independent roughly 370-donor cohort.

For this clonotype: The target of this receptor is not known. It has no much larger one-base neighbor in the sample; base qualities were not kept.

The trim is 2 bases for V and 4 bases for J, with a gap of 11 bases between the germline ends. In the germline V gene, CDR1 corresponds to SNHLY and CDR2 to FYNNEI. Reading from cysteine to phenylalanine, the CDR3 counts 14 amino acids. Left in the record is the CDR3 DNA by itself, 42 bases read in frame from the first base. The listed sequencing device is Illumina HiSeq 1500. The public reads were run again by TCRdb, first through fastp at Q25 and then through MiXCR, and only productive beta chains were kept. CDR3 protein sequences are deduplicated, and each keeps its most common genes and DNA. This sample gives a few hundred thousand distinct CDR3 sequences in total; more than 15% of them show up just once. The ten biggest clones cover less than 50% of the sample.

The V and J segments used are TRBV2 and TRBJ1-1, and possibly TRBD1, on 5 matching bases. The TCR originated in a human donor in good health (CMV status not recorded). Some clones in this sample may be carry-over from other donors' samples. Material for sequencing was CD8+ T cells from PBMCs. CDR3 protein: CASSEWGTRTEAFF. The nucleotide sequence reads TGTGCCAGCAGTGAATGGGGGACCCGCACTGAAGCTTTCTTT.